The subject of this entry is one T cell receptor (beta chain). Its target is unknown. The V end lost 4 bases, the J end lost 7 bases, and 11 bases lay between the germline ends. Germline-derived CDR1 and CDR2 are SGHVS and FNYEAQ. This CDR3 spans 12 amino acids. Primers used in a second PCR of roughly 6 to 11 cycles were a sample-barcoded 5' primer and a J-beta primer mix. TCRdb independently ran MiXCR on the 5' RACE reads; one entry per CDR3 protein. The repertoire holds around 780,000 distinct CDR3 sequences, with around 50% as singletons. This record comes from a study of blood T cells in healthy people across ages. Study at large: The template switching approach captured approximately one barcoded beta molecule for every two T cells.

Whole-study findings and limits: More naive CD4+ cells and higher diversity marked long-lived donors relative to aged donors.

The sequence was obtained from a man aged 40-50 years in good health. This chain joins TRBV7-6 and TRBJ2-7, with no clear D. Input material: blood. The CDR3 reads CASSSGLGEQYF. As DNA, the CDR3 is TGTGCCAGCAGCTCGGGCCTAGGGGAGCAGTACTTC.